The clone carrying this T cell receptor beta chain was picked up a small number of times. The data were obtained in a study of cytomegalovirus exposure and HLA in healthy donors. Study-wide background: About four fifths of approximately 400 genotyped donors fell in the Caucasian-associated ancestry cluster.

Trimming removed 5 bases from V and 5 bases from J; junction bases left unmatched: 4. There are 13 residues in the CDR3. Germline-derived CDR1 and CDR2 are SEHNR and FQNEAQ (reference sequence). PCR amplification relied on 60 Vbeta primers (plus 13 Jbeta primers). How the authors handled the data: Approximately 11 million shared chains were among the roughly 80 million unique TCR beta chains that a later analysis counted. The protocol was immunoSEQ multiplex PCR, while the TCRdb copy is restricted to in-frame clones and leaves out a portion. That table is the source of V, J and clone size, and D and trimming were worked out from the DNA. Of about 140,000 clones listed, more than 7.5% are singletons. Donors were nominally healthy when sampled, though unrecorded immune exposures were likely.

Sequencing input: PBMCs. The chain has TRBV7-9 and TRBJ2-5; 8 bases fit TRBD1. This sequence originates from a man aged 50 to 60 in good health and CMV-seronegative. CDR3 in amino acids: CASSRTGRETQYF. In DNA form, the CDR3 reads TGTGCCAGCAGCCGGACAGGGCGGGAGACCCAGTACTTC.